The clone carrying this T cell receptor (beta chain) was recorded at least ten times. The antigen is undetermined. The authors amplified TCR beta CDR3 regions, and they did so from RNA transcripts for repertoire sequencing. Following a first-round RT-PCR that used HTBI primers, a second-round multiplex PCR was carried out. From the multiplex PCR reads, TCRdb called clonotypes with MiXCR, one entry per CDR3 protein. This sample has hundreds of thousands of distinct CDR3 sequences; about two fifths occur once, and the top ten carry roughly 3%. Clinicians made diagnoses from clinical symptoms, serum thyroxine, TRAb, thyroid ultrasound and orbital computed tomography. PBMCs stemmed from under 11 ml of fresh peripheral blood. The sample comes from a study of Graves' ophthalmopathy and Graves' hyperthyroidism. J gave up 4 bases and V 3 bases, and 4 bases lay outside the gene matches. The CDR3 sequence is 14 residues long. Germline assignment: CDR1 SEHNR and CDR2 FQNEAQ (reference sequence).

General observations from the study: Using a 13-signature model, the authors split ophthalmopathy from stable hyperthyroidism, with 85% to 90% sensitivity and around 76% specificity. It was with 65% to 71% sensitivity and 72% to 75% specificity that the model predicted ophthalmopathy progression.

The material sequenced was peripheral blood. The receptor was derived from an adult man with Graves' ophthalmopathy. The chain couples TRBV7-9 to TRBJ1-2; 8 bases line up with TRBD1. The CDR3 spells CASSLRGTGYGYTF. The CDR3 DNA follows: TGTGCCAGCAGCTTGAGAGGGACAGGCTATGGCTACACCTTC.